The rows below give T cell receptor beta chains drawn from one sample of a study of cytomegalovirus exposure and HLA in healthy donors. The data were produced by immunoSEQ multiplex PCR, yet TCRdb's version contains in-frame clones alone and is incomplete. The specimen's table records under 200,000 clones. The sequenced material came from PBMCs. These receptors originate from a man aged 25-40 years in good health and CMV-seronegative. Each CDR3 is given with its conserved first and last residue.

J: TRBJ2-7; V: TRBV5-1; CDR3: CASSLSLAGGSYEQYF
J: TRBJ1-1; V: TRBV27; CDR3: CASSLGTGEWNTEAFF
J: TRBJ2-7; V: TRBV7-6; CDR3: CASSLALAGGGEQYF
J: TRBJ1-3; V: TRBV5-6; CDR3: CASSLAARQSGNTIYF
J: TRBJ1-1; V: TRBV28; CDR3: CASSFPSRGNTEAFF
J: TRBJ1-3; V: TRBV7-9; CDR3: CASSSFRTGKHSGNTIYF
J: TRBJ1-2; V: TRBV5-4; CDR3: CASSPDRDYGYTF
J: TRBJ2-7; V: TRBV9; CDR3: CASSVGTNTYEQYF
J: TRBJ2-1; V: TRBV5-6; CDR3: CASSLVGTSEFYNEQFF
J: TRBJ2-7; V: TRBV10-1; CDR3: CASSESTSGRDEQYF
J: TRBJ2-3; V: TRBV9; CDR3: CASSAHRAPTDTQYF
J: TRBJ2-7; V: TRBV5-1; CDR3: CASSELAGGPRGEQYF
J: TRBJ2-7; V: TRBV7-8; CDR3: CASSLSTYEQYF
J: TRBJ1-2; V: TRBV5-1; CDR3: CASSLAGSTTQHGYTF
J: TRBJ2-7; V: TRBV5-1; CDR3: CASSPKGTSGSYEQYF
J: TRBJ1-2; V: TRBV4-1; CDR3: CASSQARDRENYGYTF
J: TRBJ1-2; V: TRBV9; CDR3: CASSVETGSNYGYTF
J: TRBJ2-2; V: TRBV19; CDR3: CASSFGLARNTGELFF
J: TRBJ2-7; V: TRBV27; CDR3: CASSSELAGPYEQYF
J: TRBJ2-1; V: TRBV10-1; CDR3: CASSGTTGSRVSNEQFF
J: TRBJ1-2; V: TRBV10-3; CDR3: CAISETGGRYGYTF
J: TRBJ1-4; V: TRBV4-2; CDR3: CASSQEGGGGSEKLFF
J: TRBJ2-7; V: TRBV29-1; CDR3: CSVETGGGDEQYF
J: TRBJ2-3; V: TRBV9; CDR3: CASSPGSGPISDTQYF
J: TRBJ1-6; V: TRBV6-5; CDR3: CASSRDTANSPLHF
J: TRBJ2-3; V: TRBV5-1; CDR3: CASSLIGYNEGDF
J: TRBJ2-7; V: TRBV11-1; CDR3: CASSQGTGYEQYF
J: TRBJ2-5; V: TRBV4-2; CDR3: CASSHNRVPETQYF